These 10 T cell receptor beta chains share one sample of origin, sequenced in a study of OX40 agonist ivuxolimab in advanced cancers. Using immunoSEQ multiplex PCR, the repertoire was profiled, and TCRdb retains in-frame clones only, with some absent. The sample carries about 48,000 clones, 80% to 90% recorded once. This specimen consisted of CD4+ or CD8+ T cells sorted from blood, obtained in a trial of the OX40 agonist ivuxolimab. The receptors here all came from an adult with an advanced solid tumor such as melanoma, head and neck, liver or kidney cancer.

The rearrangement links TRBV11-3 to TRBJ1-3; 7 nucleotides line up with TRBD1. Germline CDR1 reads SGHNT; CDR2 reads YENEEA. V was clipped by 4 bases and J by 0 bases; unmatched bases: 12. The CDR3 contains 18 residues. The DNA for the CDR3 is TGTGCCAGCAGCTCGCCCTGGACAGGTTTCAACTCTGGAAACACCATATATTTT. Translation: CASSSPWTGFNSGNTIYF.

This rearrangement joins TRBV28 to TRBJ2-7, with 7 bases identical to TRBD1. V lost 8 bases, J lost 2 bases, and 6 bases stayed unmatched. The CDR3 is 13 residues long. Germline V gene lookup returns CDR1 MDHEN and CDR2 SYDVKM. The chain's CDR3 is CASSRTGTYEQYF. The CDR3 DNA sequence: TGTGCCAGCTCGAGGACAGGAACCTACGAGCAGTACTTC.

V gene TRBV7-2 combines with J gene TRBJ2-3, with 13 bases lining up with TRBD2. CDR1 SGHTA and CDR2 FQGNSA come from the germline V gene. The junction had 5 bases not matched to a gene; V was cut back by 4 bases and J by 1 base. This CDR3 is built from 17 residues. Written as DNA, the CDR3 is TGTGCCAGCAGCTCGCCCGGACTAGCGGGGGGCACAGATACGCAGTATTTT. This gives the protein CASSSPGLAGGTDTQYF.

The chain couples TRBV5-8 to TRBJ2-5; 7 positions match TRBD1. Germline loops: CDR1 SGHTS, CDR2 YDEGEE. J lost 2 bases, V lost 1 base, and 2 bases had no gene match. The CDR3 consists of 14 residues. The CDR3 is CASSLSTGQETQYF. For the CDR3, the DNA is TGTGCCAGCAGCTTGTCGACAGGGCAAGAGACCCAGTACTTC. The full variable domain, in which reference TRBV5-8 and TRBJ2-5 provide the parts outside the CDR3, is EAGVTQSPTHLIKTRGQQATLRCSPISGHTSVYWYQQALGLGLQFLLWYDEGEERNRGNFPPRFSGRQFPNYSSELNVNALELEDSALYLCASSLSTGQETQYFGPGTRLLVL.

The rearrangement uses TRBV4-2 and TRBJ2-7; TRBD1 is a possible D gene (6 bases). Germline V gene sequence: CDR1 LGHNA, CDR2 YNFKEQ. Trimming shortened V by 0 bases and J by 4 bases, and 10 bases separated the two germline ends. The CDR3 is 14 residues long. The CDR3 spells CASSQEQGWYEQYF. CDR3 sequence (DNA): TGTGCCAGCAGCCAAGAGCAGGGGTGGTACGAGCAGTACTTC.

This clone was found once. This chain uses TRBV11-2 with TRBJ2-3; 10 bases line up with TRBD2. From germline, CDR1 is SGHAT and CDR2 FQNNGV. The junction had 13 bases not matched to a gene; V was cut back by 5 bases and J by 2 bases. The CDR3 sequence is 18 residues long. The CDR3 nucleotides are TGTGCCAGCAGCCCGGGGAGCGGGGGGGCCCTTAACACAGATACGCAGTATTTT. This translates into CASSPGSGGALNTDTQYF.

This clone was detected a few times. This chain uses TRBV6-5 with TRBJ1-1; D is perhaps TRBD1 (6 bases). The germline CDR1 and CDR2 sequences are MNHEY and SVGAGI. The CDR3 consists of 12 residues. V was pared by 7 bases and J by 8 bases, with 14 bases between. The CDR3 nucleotides read TGTGCCAGCATCCGAGGAGGGGGAGAAGCTTTCTTT. The encoded protein is CASIRGGGEAFF.

This sequence joins TRBV18 and TRBJ1-1; D is perhaps TRBD1 (5 bases). From germline, CDR1 is KGHSH and CDR2 LQKENI. The V end was cut by 2 bases, the J end by 1 base, with 8 bases between. This CDR3 has 14 residues. CDR3 sequence: CASSPFDRNTEAFF. The CDR3 bases are TGTGCCAGCTCACCATTTGACAGGAACACTGAAGCTTTCTTT.

The chain is built from TRBV19 and TRBJ1-1; D perhaps matches TRBD1 (6 bases). The ends were cut back, 3 bases at V and 4 bases at J, with 15 bases in the middle. Germline V CDR1 and CDR2: LNHDA, SQIVND (reference sequence). The CDR3 spans 15 residues. The CDR3 DNA sequence: TGTGCCAGTAGTATTAGCCAGGGGTTGGGCACTGAAGCTTTCTTT. As protein: CASSISQGLGTEAFF. Combining the CDR3 with reference TRBV19 and TRBJ1-1 gives the whole variable domain DGGITQSPKYLFRKEGQNVTLSCEQNLNHDAMYWYRQDPGQGLRLIYYSQIVNDFQKGDIAEGYSVSREKKESFPLTVTSAQKNPTAFYLCASSISQGLGTEAFFGQGTRLTVV.

The gene calls are TRBV7-6 and TRBJ2-1; TRBD2 agrees at 7 bases. V lost 5 bases and J lost 10; bases outside the gene matches: 5. Germline assignment: CDR1 SGHVS and CDR2 FNYEAQ. CDR3 length equals 12 residues. The CDR3 DNA is TGTGCCAGCAGCCCCCGGGAGGCCGAGCAGTTCTTC. This translates into CASSPREAEQFF.